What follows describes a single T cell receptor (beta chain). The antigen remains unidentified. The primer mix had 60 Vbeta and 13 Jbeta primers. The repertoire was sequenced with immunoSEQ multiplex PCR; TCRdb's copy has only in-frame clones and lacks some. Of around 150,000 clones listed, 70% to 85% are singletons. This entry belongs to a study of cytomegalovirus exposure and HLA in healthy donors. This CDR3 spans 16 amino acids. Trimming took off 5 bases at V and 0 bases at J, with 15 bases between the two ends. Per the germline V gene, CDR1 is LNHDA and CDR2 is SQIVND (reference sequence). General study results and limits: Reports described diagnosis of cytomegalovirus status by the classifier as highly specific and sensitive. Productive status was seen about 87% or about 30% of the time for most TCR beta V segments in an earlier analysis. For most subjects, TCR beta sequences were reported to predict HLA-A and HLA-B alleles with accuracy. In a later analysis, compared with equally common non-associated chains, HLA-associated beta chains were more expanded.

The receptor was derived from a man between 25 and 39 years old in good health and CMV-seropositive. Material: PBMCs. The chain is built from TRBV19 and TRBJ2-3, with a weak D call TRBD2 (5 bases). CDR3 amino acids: CASSSTSAPSTDTQYF. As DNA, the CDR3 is TGTGCCAGTAGTTCAACTAGTGCCCCTAGCACAGATACGCAGTATTTT.